These T cell receptor beta chains were read from a single sample in a study of blood T cell repertoires in COVID-19. The assay was immunoSEQ multiplex PCR, and TCRdb's table has in-frame clones only and misses some. The data show a few hundred thousand clones, more than 75% seen once. Input material: peripheral blood. These receptor sequences come from a human donor in a cohort sampled during active COVID-19. CDR3s include the opening cysteine and the closing phenylalanine or tryptophan. A D gene is named only where the DNA matches it firmly. A row's size may be missing; if present it is once, few, many or a size class.

J: TRBJ2-3
D: TRBD2
V: TRBV10-3
size: NA
CDR3: CAISATSGVADTQYF
DNA: TGTGCCATCAGTGCTACTAGCGGGGTCGCAGATACGCAGTATTTT

J: TRBJ1-5
D: NA
V: TRBV5-1
size: once
CDR3: CASSTDTGSNQPQHF
DNA: TGCGCCAGCAGCACCGATACAGGGAGCAATCAGCCCCAGCATTTT

J: TRBJ1-6
D: NA
V: TRBV5-1
size: NA
CDR3: CASSSTRDTNSPLHF
DNA: TGCGCCAGCAGCTCTACCCGGGACACAAATTCACCCCTCCACTTT

J: TRBJ2-1
D: TRBD1
V: TRBV10-1
size: NA
CDR3: CASSHYRGMAEEQFF
DNA: TGCGCCAGCAGTCATTACAGGGGGATGGCAGAGGAGCAGTTCTTC

J: TRBJ1-1
D: NA
V: TRBV19
size: NA
CDR3: CASRGEVNTEAFF
DNA: TGTGCCAGTAGAGGAGAAGTGAACACTGAAGCTTTCTTT

J: TRBJ2-7
D: NA
V: TRBV30
size: NA
CDR3: CAWSRGTDYEQYF
DNA: TGTGCCTGGAGTAGGGGAACGGACTACGAGCAGTACTTC

J: TRBJ2-7
D: NA
V: TRBV29-1
size: NA
CDR3: CSVKRTAIDYEQYF
DNA: TGCAGCGTGAAACGGACAGCGATAGACTACGAGCAGTACTTC

J: TRBJ2-2
D: TRBD2
V: TRBV3-1/TRBV3-2
size: once
CDR3: CASSQVAGGPNTGELFF
DNA: TGTGCCAGCAGCCAAGTGGCGGGGGGTCCTAACACCGGGGAGCTGTTTTTT

J: TRBJ1-6
D: NA
V: TRBV5-1
size: NA
CDR3: CASSLDWKRFGGPSNSYNSPLHF
DNA: TGCGCCAGCAGCTTGGACTGGAAAAGGTTCGGGGGTCCCTCTAACTCCTATAATTCACCCCTCCACTTT

J: TRBJ2-3
D: NA
V: TRBV7-8
size: NA
CDR3: CASGGLDTQYF
DNA: TGTGCCAGCGGGGGGTTGGATACGCAGTATTTT

J: TRBJ1-5
D: NA
V: TRBV2
size: NA
CDR3: CASRRVFYQPQHF
DNA: TGTGCCAGCCGTCGGGTTTTTTATCAGCCCCAGCATTTT

J: TRBJ2-4
D: NA
V: TRBV19
size: NA
CDR3: CASSSSGVGIQYF
DNA: TGTGCCAGTAGTTCATCCGGGGTGGGCATTCAGTACTTC

J: TRBJ2-7
D: NA
V: TRBV7-9
size: NA
CDR3: CASSPPRDTYEQYF
DNA: TGTGCCAGCAGCCCCCCCCGAGATACCTACGAGCAGTACTTC

J: TRBJ2-2
D: TRBD2
V: TRBV9
size: NA
CDR3: CASSVPLAGGGELFF
DNA: TGTGCCAGCAGCGTCCCCCTAGCGGGGGGCGGGGAGCTGTTTTTT

J: TRBJ2-2
D: NA
V: TRBV7-9
size: NA
CDR3: CASSYTTGELFF
DNA: TGTGCCAGCAGCTACACGACCGGGGAGCTGTTTTTT

J: TRBJ2-1
D: TRBD2
V: TRBV6-4
size: NA
CDR3: CASSHEAGDQYEQFF
DNA: TGTGCCAGCAGCCATGAGGCGGGAGATCAATATGAGCAGTTCTTC

J: TRBJ1-2
D: NA
V: TRBV6-1
size: NA
CDR3: CASSDFSGLGGYTF
DNA: TGTGCCAGCAGTGATTTTTCGGGACTGGGGGGCTACACCTTC

J: TRBJ1-2
D: TRBD1
V: TRBV5-1
size: NA
CDR3: CASSSGQGGYGYTF
DNA: TGCGCCAGCAGCTCGGGACAGGGGGGCTATGGCTACACCTTC

J: TRBJ2-1
D: TRBD2
V: TRBV11-3
size: NA
CDR3: CASSLGSALAADNEQFF
DNA: TGTGCCAGCAGCTTAGGGTCTGCTCTAGCGGCCGACAATGAGCAGTTCTTC

J: TRBJ2-5
D: TRBD1
V: TRBV7-8
size: NA
CDR3: CASRPGTGGSHQETQYF
DNA: TGTGCCAGCAGACCCGGGACAGGGGGCAGCCACCAAGAGACCCAGTACTTC

J: TRBJ2-2
D: TRBD1
V: TRBV5-1
size: NA
CDR3: CASKRGQGGSGELFF
DNA: TGCGCCAGCAAACGAGGACAGGGCGGTTCCGGGGAGCTGTTTTTT

J: TRBJ2-2
D: NA
V: TRBV6-5
size: NA
CDR3: CASSYLGLPNTGELFF
DNA: TGTGCCAGCAGTTACTTGGGGCTTCCAAACACCGGGGAGCTGTTTTTT

J: TRBJ1-1
D: NA
V: TRBV5-1
size: NA
CDR3: CASSLAGAGNTEAFF
DNA: TGCGCCAGCAGCTTGGCAGGGGCGGGTAACACTGAAGCTTTCTTT

J: TRBJ2-3
D: TRBD2
V: TRBV6-5
size: NA
CDR3: CASSSRPGLAGGSSYF
DNA: TGTGCCAGCAGTTCCCGCCCGGGACTAGCGGGGGGTAGCAGTTATTTT

J: TRBJ1-1
D: NA
V: TRBV30
size: once
CDR3: CAWSTRSNENTEAFF
DNA: TGTGCCTGGAGCACAAGATCCAACGAAAACACTGAAGCTTTCTTT

J: TRBJ2-7
D: NA
V: TRBV7-2
size: NA
CDR3: CASSLVAANEQYF
DNA: TGTGCCAGCAGCTTAGTCGCGGCAAACGAGCAGTACTTC

J: TRBJ2-1
D: NA
V: TRBV30
size: NA
CDR3: CAFFGDSFYNEQFF
DNA: TGTGCCTTCTTTGGAGACTCCTTTTACAATGAGCAGTTCTTC

J: TRBJ1-1
D: NA
V: TRBV6-1
size: NA
CDR3: CASSWTDSNTEAFF
DNA: TGTGCCAGCAGCTGGACAGACTCTAACACTGAAGCTTTCTTT

J: TRBJ2-7
D: NA
V: TRBV5-1
size: NA
CDR3: CASSLGLSSSSYEQYF
DNA: TGCGCCAGCAGCTTGGGTCTTAGCAGTAGCTCCTACGAGCAGTACTTC

J: TRBJ2-5
D: NA
V: TRBV24-1
size: few
CDR3: CATSDFRLGETQYF
DNA: TGTGCCACCAGTGATTTCCGGCTCGGGGAGACCCAGTACTTC

J: TRBJ1-1
D: NA
V: TRBV5-4
size: NA
CDR3: CASSLVTGNTEAFF
DNA: TGTGCCAGCAGCTTGGTTACGGGGAACACTGAAGCTTTCTTT

J: TRBJ1-5
D: NA
V: TRBV6-5
size: NA
CDR3: CASRTVSNQPQHF
DNA: TGTGCCAGCAGAACAGTGAGCAATCAGCCCCAGCATTTT

J: TRBJ2-3
D: NA
V: TRBV25-1
size: NA
CDR3: CASSDRRARHTDTQYF
DNA: TGTGCCAGCAGTGATCGGAGGGCTCGACACACAGATACGCAGTATTTT

J: TRBJ2-1
D: TRBD1
V: TRBV19
size: NA
CDR3: CASSTGTGVYNEQFF
DNA: TGTGCCAGTAGTACCGGGACAGGGGTCTACAATGAGCAGTTCTTC

J: TRBJ1-1
D: NA
V: TRBV28
size: NA
CDR3: CASVMIGWAKRGTEAFF
DNA: TGTGCCAGCGTCATGATCGGGTGGGCCAAAAGGGGGACTGAAGCTTTCTTT

J: TRBJ1-2
D: TRBD1
V: TRBV19
size: NA
CDR3: CASSRDREDRNTF
DNA: TGTGCCAGTAGCCGGGACAGGGAGGATCGTAACACCTTC

J: TRBJ2-5
D: NA
V: TRBV27
size: NA
CDR3: CASSLRVLETQYF
DNA: TGTGCCAGCAGTTTACGGGTCTTAGAGACCCAGTACTTC

J: TRBJ1-5
D: TRBD1
V: TRBV6-6
size: NA
CDR3: CASSLDRDQPQHF
DNA: TGTGCCAGCAGTTTGGACAGGGACCAGCCCCAGCATTTT

J: TRBJ1-2
D: NA
V: TRBV5-1
size: NA
CDR3: CASSLEGHGEGSGYTF
DNA: TGCGCCAGCAGCTTGGAAGGACACGGGGAGGGGAGCGGCTACACCTTC

J: TRBJ2-7
D: TRBD1
V: TRBV2
size: NA
CDR3: CASRLTGTFSYEQYF
DNA: TGTGCCAGCAGGTTGACAGGGACATTTTCCTACGAGCAGTACTTC

J: TRBJ2-5
D: TRBD1
V: TRBV3-1/TRBV3-2
size: NA
CDR3: CASSHPPGQQMTQYF
DNA: TGTGCCAGCAGCCACCCACCGGGACAGCAGATGACCCAGTACTTC

J: TRBJ1-1
D: TRBD1
V: TRBV18
size: NA
CDR3: CASSPNRGETGVGTEAFF
DNA: TGTGCCAGCTCACCGAACAGGGGAGAAACGGGGGTCGGCACTGAAGCTTTCTTT

J: TRBJ1-2
D: TRBD1
V: TRBV11-2
size: NA
CDR3: CASSPTWDRSRGGYTF
DNA: TGTGCCAGCAGCCCGACCTGGGACAGATCCCGTGGTGGCTACACCTTC

J: TRBJ1-2
D: TRBD1
V: TRBV19
size: NA
CDR3: CASSPGTGTYGYTF
DNA: TGTGCCAGTAGCCCCGGGACAGGGACCTATGGCTACACCTTC

J: TRBJ2-5
D: TRBD2
V: TRBV18
size: NA
CDR3: CASSPTRTSGRAGDQETQYF
DNA: TGTGCCAGCTCACCGACCCGGACTAGCGGGAGGGCCGGGGACCAAGAGACCCAGTACTTC

J: TRBJ1-4
D: TRBD1
V: TRBV12-3/TRBV12-4
size: NA
CDR3: CASSGQGVEKLFF
DNA: TGTGCCAGCAGTGGACAGGGGGTCGAAAAACTGTTTTTT

J: TRBJ1-1
D: NA
V: TRBV2
size: once
CDR3: CACGSDTEAFF
DNA: TGTGCCTGCGGTTCGGACACTGAAGCTTTCTTT

J: TRBJ2-1
D: NA
V: TRBV5-1
size: NA
CDR3: CASSFTSGRSYNEQFF
DNA: TGCGCCAGCAGCTTCACCAGCGGGCGCTCCTACAATGAGCAGTTCTTC

J: TRBJ2-1
D: TRBD1
V: TRBV19
size: NA
CDR3: CASSLPGGERPLGGEQFF
DNA: TGTGCCAGTAGTCTCCCAGGGGGTGAGCGGCCGTTAGGTGGGGAGCAGTTCTTC

J: TRBJ1-2
D: TRBD1
V: TRBV2
size: NA
CDR3: CASSLNRGLNYGYTF
DNA: TGTGCCAGCAGTTTAAACAGGGGTCTCAACTATGGCTACACCTTC

J: TRBJ1-3
D: NA
V: TRBV5-5
size: NA
CDR3: CASSSQGTGNTIYF
DNA: TGTGCCAGCAGCTCCCAGGGTACTGGAAACACCATATATTTT

J: TRBJ1-4
D: NA
V: TRBV15
size: NA
CDR3: CATSRDRGANEKLFF
DNA: TGTGCCACCAGCAGAGATCGGGGAGCTAATGAAAAACTGTTTTTT

J: TRBJ2-1
D: NA
V: TRBV7-9
size: NA
CDR3: CASSRSGLSYNEQFF
DNA: TGTGCCAGCAGCCGATCGGGACTTTCCTACAATGAGCAGTTCTTC

J: TRBJ2-2
D: NA
V: TRBV15
size: NA
CDR3: CATSRVSAGELFF
DNA: TGTGCCACCAGCAGAGTCTCAGCCGGGGAGCTGTTTTTT

J: TRBJ2-1
D: TRBD2
V: TRBV11-3
size: once
CDR3: CASSPGLAGLSVNEQFF
DNA: TGTGCCAGCAGCCCGGGACTAGCGGGCCTGTCGGTGAATGAGCAGTTCTTC

J: TRBJ1-2
D: TRBD1
V: TRBV30
size: NA
CDR3: CAWREGARGYTF
DNA: TGTGCCTGGAGGGAGGGGGCGAGGGGCTACACCTTC

J: TRBJ1-1
D: NA
V: TRBV5-1
size: NA
CDR3: CASSLYLGAGEAFF
DNA: TGCGCCAGCAGCTTGTATTTGGGTGCGGGTGAAGCTTTCTTT